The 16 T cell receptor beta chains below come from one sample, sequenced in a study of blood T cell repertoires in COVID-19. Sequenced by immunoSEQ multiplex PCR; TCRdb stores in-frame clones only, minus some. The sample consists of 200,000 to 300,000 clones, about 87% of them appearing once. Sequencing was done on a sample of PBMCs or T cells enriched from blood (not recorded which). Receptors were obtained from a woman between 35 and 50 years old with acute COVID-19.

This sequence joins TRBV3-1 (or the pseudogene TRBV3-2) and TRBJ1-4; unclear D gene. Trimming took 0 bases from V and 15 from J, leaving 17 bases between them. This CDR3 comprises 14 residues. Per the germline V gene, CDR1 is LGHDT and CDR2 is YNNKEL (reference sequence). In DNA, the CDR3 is TGTGCCAGCAGCCAAGATTATGAGACCCCGAGGGTGTTTTTT. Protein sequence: CASSQDYETPRVFF.

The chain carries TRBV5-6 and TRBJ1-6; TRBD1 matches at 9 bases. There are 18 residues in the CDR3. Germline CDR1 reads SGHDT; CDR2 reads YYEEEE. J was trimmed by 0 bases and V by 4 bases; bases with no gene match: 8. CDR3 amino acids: CASSNDRGYSSYNSPLHF. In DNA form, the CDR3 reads TGTGCCAGCAGCAACGACAGGGGGTACAGCTCCTATAATTCACCCCTCCACTTT.

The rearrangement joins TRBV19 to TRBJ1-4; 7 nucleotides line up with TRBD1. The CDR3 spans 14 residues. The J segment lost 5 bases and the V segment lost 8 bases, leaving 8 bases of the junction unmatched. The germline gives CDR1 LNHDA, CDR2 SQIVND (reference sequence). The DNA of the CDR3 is TGTGCCAGTGCAGCCGGGACAGAAAATGAAAAACTGTTTTTT. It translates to CASAAGTENEKLFF.

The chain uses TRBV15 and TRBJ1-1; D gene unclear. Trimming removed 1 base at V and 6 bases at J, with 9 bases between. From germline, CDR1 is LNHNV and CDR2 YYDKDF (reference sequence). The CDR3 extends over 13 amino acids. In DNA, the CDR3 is TGTGCCACCAGCAGAGGACTTTTGGCTGAAGCTTTCTTT. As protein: CATSRGLLAEAFF.

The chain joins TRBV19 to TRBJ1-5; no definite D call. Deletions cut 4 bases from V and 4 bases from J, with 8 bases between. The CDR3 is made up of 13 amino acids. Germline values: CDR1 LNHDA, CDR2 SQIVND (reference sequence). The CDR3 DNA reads TGTGCCAGTAGTAGTAAGCCTAATCAGCCCCAGCATTTT. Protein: CASSSKPNQPQHF.

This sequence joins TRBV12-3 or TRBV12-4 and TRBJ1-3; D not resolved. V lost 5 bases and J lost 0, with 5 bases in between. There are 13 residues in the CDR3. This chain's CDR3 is CASSQISGNTIYF. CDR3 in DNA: TGTGCCAGCAGTCAGATCTCTGGAAACACCATATATTTT.

The CDR3, as DNA: TGTGCCAGCAGTTCCAGGGGGCCAAGTTATAGCTACACCTTC. Its translation is CASSSRGPSYSYTF. V is TRBV27 and J is TRBJ1-2; 8 bases are shared with TRBD1. This CDR3 has 14 residues. The germline CDR1 and CDR2 sequences are MNHEY and SMNVEV (reference sequence). Unmatched junction bases numbered 10, after V lost 4 bases and J lost 9 bases.

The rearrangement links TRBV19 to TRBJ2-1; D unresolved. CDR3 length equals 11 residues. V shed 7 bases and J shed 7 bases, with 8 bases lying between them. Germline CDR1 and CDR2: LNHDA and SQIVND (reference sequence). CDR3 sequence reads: CASMNANEQFF. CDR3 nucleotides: TGTGCCAGTATGAACGCGAATGAGCAGTTCTTC.

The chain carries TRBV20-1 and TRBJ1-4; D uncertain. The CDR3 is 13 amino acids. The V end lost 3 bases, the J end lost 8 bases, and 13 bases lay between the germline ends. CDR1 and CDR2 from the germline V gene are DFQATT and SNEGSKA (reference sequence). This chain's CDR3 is CSASPTGHEKLFF. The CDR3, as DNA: TGCAGTGCTAGTCCTACCGGTCACGAAAAACTGTTTTTT.

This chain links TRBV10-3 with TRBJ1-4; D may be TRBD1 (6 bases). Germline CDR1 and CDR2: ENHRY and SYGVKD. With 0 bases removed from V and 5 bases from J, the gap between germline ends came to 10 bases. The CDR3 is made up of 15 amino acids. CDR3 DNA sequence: TGTGCCATCAGTGAGTCTGGGACACGGAATGAAAAACTGTTTTTT. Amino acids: CAISESGTRNEKLFF.

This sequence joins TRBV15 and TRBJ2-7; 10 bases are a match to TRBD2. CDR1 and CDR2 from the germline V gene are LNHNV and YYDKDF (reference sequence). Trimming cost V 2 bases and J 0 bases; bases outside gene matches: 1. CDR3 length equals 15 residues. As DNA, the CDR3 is TGTGCCACCAGCAGATTAGCGGGGGGCTCCTACGAGCAGTACTTC. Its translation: CATSRLAGGSYEQYF.

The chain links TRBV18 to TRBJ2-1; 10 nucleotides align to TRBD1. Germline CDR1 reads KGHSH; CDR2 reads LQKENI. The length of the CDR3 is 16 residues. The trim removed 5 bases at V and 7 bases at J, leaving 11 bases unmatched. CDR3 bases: TGTGCCAGCTCATTGAGGACAGGGGGACTGACGAATGAGCAGTTCTTC. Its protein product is CASSLRTGGLTNEQFF.

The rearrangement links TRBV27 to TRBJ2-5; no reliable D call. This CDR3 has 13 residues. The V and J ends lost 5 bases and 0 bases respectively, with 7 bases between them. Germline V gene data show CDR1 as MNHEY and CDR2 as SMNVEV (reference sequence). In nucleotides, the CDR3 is TGTGCCAGCAGTCTAACGTACCAAGAGACCCAGTACTTC. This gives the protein CASSLTYQETQYF.

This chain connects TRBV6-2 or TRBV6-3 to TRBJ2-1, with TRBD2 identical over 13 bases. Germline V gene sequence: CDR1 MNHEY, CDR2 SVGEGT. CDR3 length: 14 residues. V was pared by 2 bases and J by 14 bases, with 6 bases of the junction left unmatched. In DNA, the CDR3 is TGTGCCAGCAGTTACAATACCGGGACTAGCGGGAAGTTCTTC. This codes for CASSYNTGTSGKFF.

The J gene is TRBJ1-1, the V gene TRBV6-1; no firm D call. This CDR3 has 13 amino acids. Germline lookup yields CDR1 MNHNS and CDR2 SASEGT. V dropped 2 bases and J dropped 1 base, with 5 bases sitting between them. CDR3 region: CASSENRNTEAFF. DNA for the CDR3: TGTGCCAGCAGTGAAAATAGGAACACTGAAGCTTTCTTT.

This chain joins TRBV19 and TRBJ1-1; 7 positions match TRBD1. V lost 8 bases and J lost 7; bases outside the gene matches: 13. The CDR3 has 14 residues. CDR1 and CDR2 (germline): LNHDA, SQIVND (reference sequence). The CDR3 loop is CASRSRTGLIEAFF. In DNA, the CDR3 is TGTGCCAGTCGTTCGAGGACAGGATTAATTGAAGCTTTCTTT. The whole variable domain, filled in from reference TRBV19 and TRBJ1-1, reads DGGITQSPKYLFRKEGQNVTLSCEQNLNHDAMYWYRQDPGQGLRLIYYSQIVNDFQKGDIAEGYSVSREKKESFPLTVTSAQKNPTAFYLCASRSRTGLIEAFFGQGTRLTVV.